One and the same sample provided the 6 T cell receptor beta chains below, sequenced in a study of metastatic and nonmetastatic thyroid tumors (TCRdb year 2020). Libraries were made using PCR. The run used an Illumina HiSeq 4000. In-frame beta chains were kept once TCRdb had trimmed the public reads at Q25 with fastp and called clones with MiXCR. The sample profile shows some 90,000 clones; less than 10% of them were found once. 8.8% of the sample is taken by the ten largest. Before undergoing thyroid surgery, none of the patients had been given any kind of treatment. The sample consisted of blood. The receptors were gathered from a female donor with papillary thyroid cancer or a benign thyroid nodule (not recorded which). Some clones in this sample may be carry-over from other donors' samples.

This rearrangement joins TRBV15 to TRBJ2-6; either TRBD1 or TRBD2 may fit D (6 bases each). The CDR3 length is 17 residues. V was shortened by 2 bases and J by 2 bases, with 13 bases between the two germline ends. The germline V gene encodes CDR1 LNHNV and CDR2 YYDKDF (reference sequence). The CDR3 nucleotides are TGTGCCACCAGCAGACTTGGAGGGGGGCCTGGGGCCAACGTCCTGACTTTC. It specifies CATSRLGGGPGANVLTF.

This clone was counted many times. The rearrangement links TRBV5-1 to TRBJ1-2, with 7 bases fitting TRBD1. The CDR3 runs 13 residues. Germline V gene data show CDR1 as SGHRS and CDR2 as YFSETQ. J gave up 5 bases and V 4 bases, and 5 bases lay outside the gene matches. CDR3 in amino acids: CASSTYRGYGYTF. The CDR3 region has the DNA TGCGCCAGCAGCACATACAGGGGTTATGGCTACACCTTC.

The table lists this clone with many counts. This rearrangement joins TRBV28 to TRBJ1-5, with D hard to call. Germline V gives CDR1 MDHEN, CDR2 SYDVKM. V gave up 3 bases and J gave up 4 bases, with 10 bases separating them. The CDR3 contains 14 residues. In DNA, the CDR3 is TGTGCCAGCAGTTTGACCTCCCGAAATCAGCCCCAGCATTTT. Translating gives CASSLTSRNQPQHF.

This clone has ten or more counts. The rearrangement joins TRBV4-2 to TRBJ2-5; 9 bases match TRBD2. Germline assignment: CDR1 LGHNA and CDR2 YNFKEQ. This CDR3 is 17 amino acids long. Trimming cost V 0 bases and J 5 bases; bases outside gene matches: 10. The CDR3: CASSQDLGSGGGETQYF. In DNA, the CDR3 is TGTGCCAGCAGCCAAGATCTAGGTAGCGGGGGAGGGGAGACCCAGTACTTC.

As to this clone: Other DNA sequences of this sample code for an identical CDR3. This chain connects TRBV20-1 to TRBJ2-5; 11 nucleotides agree with TRBD2. Trimming at V came to 6 bases and at J to 1 base, leaving 7 bases not matched to a gene. Germline-derived CDR1 and CDR2 are DFQATT and SNEGSKA (reference sequence). This CDR3 has 15 residues. The CDR3 reads CSAFPTSGGQETQYF. In nucleotides, the CDR3 is TGCAGTGCCTTCCCTACTAGCGGGGGCCAAGAGACCCAGTACTTC.

The CDR3 spells CASSGRGYTEAFF. CDR3 sequence (DNA): TGTGCCAGCAGTGGTAGGGGGTATACTGAAGCTTTCTTT. V usage is TRBV6-1 and J usage is TRBJ1-1; D is perhaps TRBD1 (6 bases). Trimming removed 4 bases from V and 5 bases from J, with 11 bases in between. CDR1 and CDR2 from the germline V gene are MNHNS and SASEGT. The CDR3 is 13 residues long.